Here is one T cell receptor beta chain with its context. Its cognate antigen is unknown. V was trimmed by 5 bases and J by 1 base, leaving 11 bases between them. The CDR3 runs to 14 residues. The V gene's germline CDR1 is MDHEN and CDR2 SYDVKM. This record comes from a study of T cell responses to AZD1222 COVID-19 vaccine. Regarding the study as a whole: In a largely white British group with more females than males, clonal diversity was possibly underestimated.

Assay used: immunoSEQ multiplex PCR; TCRdb lists only in-frame clones, some missing. The table lists 90,000 to 95,000 clones, around 87% of them singletons. This receptor was obtained from an adult who received the AZD1222 COVID-19 vaccine. The chain employs TRBV28 and TRBJ1-1; perhaps TRBD1 as D (5 bases). The specimen was peripheral blood, collected 28 days after the second AZD1222 dose. The CDR3 nucleotides are TGTGCCAGCAGTAAGGGACGGAAGAACACTGAAGCTTTCTTT. Translated, it gives CASSKGRKNTEAFF.